In this sample, the clone carrying this TCR beta chain turned up many times. Its antigen is unidentified. The sample is drawn from a study of T cells in Graves' hyperthyroidism and ophthalmopathy. 9 to 10 ml fresh peripheral blood yielded the PBMCs. Trimming took 4 bases from V and 9 from J, leaving 11 bases between them. Germline V CDR1 and CDR2: SGDLS, YYNGEE. This CDR3 comprises 12 residues. Template material for amplifying TCR beta CDR3 regions consisted of RNA transcripts. The TCR CDR3 first-round RT-PCR relied on the HTBI primer set. TCRdb used MiXCR to reprocess the multiplex PCR reads, holding one entry per CDR3 protein. The sample has about 290,000 distinct CDR3 sequences, approximately 17% seen once. Study results and caveats: Ophthalmopathy was identified by the model a median about seven months ahead of onset. Also found in blood were most expanded thyroid clonotypes above 0.001. Stable hyperthyroidism was separated from ophthalmopathy by a model based on 13 V-J features.

The chain links TRBV9 to TRBJ2-1; D call uncertain. The receptor was derived from a man aged 30-40 years with Graves' hyperthyroidism. The source material was blood. The CDR3 DNA is TGTGCCAGCAGCTCTCAATCGGGTGAGCAGTTCTTC. Translation: CASSSQSGEQFF.